This T cell receptor beta chain was captured in a study of cytomegalovirus exposure and HLA in healthy donors. Likely unrecorded immune exposures existed in these nominally healthy donors. Trimming stripped 7 bases from V and 6 bases from J, with 16 bases between. The CDR3 is made up of 14 amino acids. Germline CDR1 is MNHNS and CDR2 is SASEGT. PCR employed 60 Vbeta and 13 Jbeta primers. Assay: immunoSEQ multiplex PCR; the TCRdb copy retains only in-frame clones and omits some. The table records around 130,000 clones, approximately 8.6% of them present only once. On this clone: The antigen remains unidentified.

Points from the study as a whole: Equally common other TCR beta chains were less clonally expanded than HLA-associated ones, a later analysis found. A later analysis associated approximately 17,000 TCR beta sequences with HLA alleles at a 0.05 false discovery rate. Data from an earlier analysis indicated that most TCR beta V segments were productive either about 87% or about 30% of the time.

This sequence originates from a woman in her forties in good health and CMV-seropositive. V usage is TRBV6-1 and J usage is TRBJ1-5; D is perhaps TRBD1 (6 bases). The sequenced sample was PBMCs. CDR3 amino acids: CASIPAGETQPQHF. CDR3 DNA: TGTGCCAGCATCCCGGCAGGGGAGACTCAGCCCCAGCATTTT.